Listed here is a single T cell receptor beta chain. The data belong to a study of blood T cell repertoires in COVID-19. Study context: From T cells, B-cell-depleted T cells, or PBMCs came the material, which was cDNA or gDNA.

Germline V CDR1 and CDR2: MDHEN, SYDVKM. CDR3 length: 14 amino acids. V dropped 10 bases and J dropped 5; count of bases not matched to a gene: 10. TCRdb's copy holds only in-frame clones and misses some; the assay was immunoSEQ multiplex PCR. Of about 180,000 clones in the sample, approximately 86% are singletons; the top ten hold 15% to 20%. Living in roughly 25 US areas, the participants were between 18 and 89 years of age. Sample: PBMCs or T cells enriched from blood (not recorded which). This sequence was found in a man in his 60s who had recovered from COVID-19. The V gene is TRBV28, the J gene TRBJ2-1; TRBD2 agrees at 8 bases. CDR3 sequence: CATHAGGGHNEQFF. In DNA form, the CDR3 reads TGTGCCACCCACGCGGGGGGAGGTCACAATGAGCAGTTCTTC.